The T cell receptor beta chain under discussion was sequenced for a study of identical twins. The germline V gene has CDR1 SGHAT and CDR2 FQNNGV. This CDR3 has 15 amino acids. V lost 5 bases and J 6 bases, leaving 17 bases between the germline ends. TCRdb re-called the 5' RACE reads through MiXCR, storing one row per CDR3 protein. The table records under 900,000 distinct CDR3 sequences, approximately 18% of them present only once. These data also featured in a second study, about T cells expressing NK-cell markers.

Input material: PBMCs. This chain uses TRBV11-2 with TRBJ2-1, with D possibly matching TRBD2 (6 bases). The receptor was derived from a woman in her late teens or twenties in good health. The CDR3 DNA reads as TGTGCCAGCAGCGTACAGGACTATTTCGGCAATGAGCAGTTCTTC. Translated, it gives CASSVQDYFGNEQFF.